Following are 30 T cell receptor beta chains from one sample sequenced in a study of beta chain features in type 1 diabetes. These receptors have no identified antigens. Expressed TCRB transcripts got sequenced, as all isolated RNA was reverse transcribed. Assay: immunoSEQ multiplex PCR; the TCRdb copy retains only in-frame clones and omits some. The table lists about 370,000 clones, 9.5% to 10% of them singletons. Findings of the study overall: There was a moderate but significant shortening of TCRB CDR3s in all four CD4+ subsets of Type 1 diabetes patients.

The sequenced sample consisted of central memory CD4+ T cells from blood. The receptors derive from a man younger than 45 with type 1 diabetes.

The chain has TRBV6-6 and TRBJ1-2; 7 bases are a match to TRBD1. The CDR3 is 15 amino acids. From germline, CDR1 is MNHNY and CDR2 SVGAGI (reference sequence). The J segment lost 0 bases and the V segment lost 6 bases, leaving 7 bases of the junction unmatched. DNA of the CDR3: TGTGCCAGCAGACGGGACAGCGAGGCTAACTATGGCTACACCTTC. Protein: CASRRDSEANYGYTF.

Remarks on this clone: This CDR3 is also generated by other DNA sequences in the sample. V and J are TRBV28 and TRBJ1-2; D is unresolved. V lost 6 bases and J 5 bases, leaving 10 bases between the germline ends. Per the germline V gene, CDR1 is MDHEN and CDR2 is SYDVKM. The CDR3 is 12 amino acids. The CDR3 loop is CASSLGNYGYTF. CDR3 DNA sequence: TGTGCCAGCAGCCTGGGGAATTATGGCTACACCTTC.

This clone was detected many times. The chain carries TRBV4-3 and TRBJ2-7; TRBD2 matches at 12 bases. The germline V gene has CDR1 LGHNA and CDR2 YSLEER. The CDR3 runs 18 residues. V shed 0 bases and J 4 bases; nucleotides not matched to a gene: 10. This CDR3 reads CASSQDLLVTSGRYEQYF. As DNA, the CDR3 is TGCGCCAGCAGCCAAGATCTCCTAGTGACTAGCGGGAGATACGAGCAGTACTTC.

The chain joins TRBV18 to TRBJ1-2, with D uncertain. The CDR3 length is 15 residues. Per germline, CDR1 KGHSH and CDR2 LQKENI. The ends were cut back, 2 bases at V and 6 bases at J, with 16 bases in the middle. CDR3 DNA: TGTGCCAGCTCACCAACCGCGTGGGGAGTGGATGGCTACACCTTC. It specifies CASSPTAWGVDGYTF.

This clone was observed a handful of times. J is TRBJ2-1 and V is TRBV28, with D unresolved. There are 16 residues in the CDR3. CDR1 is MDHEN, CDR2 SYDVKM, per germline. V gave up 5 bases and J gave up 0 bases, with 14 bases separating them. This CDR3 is CASSPFLVSSYNEQFF. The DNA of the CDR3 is TGTGCCAGCAGTCCATTCTTAGTAAGCTCCTACAATGAGCAGTTCTTC.

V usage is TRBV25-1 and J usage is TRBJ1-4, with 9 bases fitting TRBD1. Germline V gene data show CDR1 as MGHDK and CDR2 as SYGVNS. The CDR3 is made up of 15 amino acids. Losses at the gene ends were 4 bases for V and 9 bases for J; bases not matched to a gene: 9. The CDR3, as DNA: TGTGCCAGCAGTGCCTCCGGGACAGGGACTAAAAAACTGTTTTTT. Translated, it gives CASSASGTGTKKLFF. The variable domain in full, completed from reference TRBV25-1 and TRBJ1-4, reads EADIYQTPRYLVIGTGKKITLECSQTMGHDKMYWYQQDPGMELHLIHYSYGVNSTEKGDLSSESTVSRIRTEHFPLTLESARPSHTSQYLCASSASGTGTKKLFFGSGTQLSVL.

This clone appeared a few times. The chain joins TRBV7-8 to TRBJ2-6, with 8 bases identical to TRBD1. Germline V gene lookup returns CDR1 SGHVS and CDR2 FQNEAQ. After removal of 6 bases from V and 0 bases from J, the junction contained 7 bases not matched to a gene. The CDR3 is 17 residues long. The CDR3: CASRTGVVRSGANVLTF. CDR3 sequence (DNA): TGTGCCAGCAGGACAGGGGTGGTTCGCTCTGGGGCCAACGTCCTGACTTTC.

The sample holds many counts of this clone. DNA for the CDR3: TGTGCCGGGTCGCGGGGTACCAACACTGAAGCTTTCTTT. Its translation is CAGSRGTNTEAFF. The chain joins TRBV5-4 to TRBJ1-1, with unresolved D. Per the germline V gene, CDR1 is SGHNT and CDR2 is YYREEE (reference sequence). With 10 bases removed from V and 2 bases from J, the gap between germline ends came to 15 bases. The CDR3 is 13 residues long. Based on the CDR3 plus reference TRBV5-4 and TRBJ1-1, the full variable domain is ETGVTQSPTHLIKTRGQQVTLRCSSQSGHNTVSWYQQALGQGPQFIFQYYREEENGRGNFPPRFSGLQFPNYSSELNVNALELDDSALYLCAGSRGTNTEAFFGQGTRLTVV.

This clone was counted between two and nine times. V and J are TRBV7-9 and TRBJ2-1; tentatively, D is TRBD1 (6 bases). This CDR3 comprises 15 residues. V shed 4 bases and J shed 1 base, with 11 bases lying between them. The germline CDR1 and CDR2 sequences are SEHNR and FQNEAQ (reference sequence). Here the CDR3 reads CASSSGTPSYNEQFF. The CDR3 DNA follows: TGTGCCAGCAGCTCCGGGACACCATCCTACAATGAGCAGTTCTTC.

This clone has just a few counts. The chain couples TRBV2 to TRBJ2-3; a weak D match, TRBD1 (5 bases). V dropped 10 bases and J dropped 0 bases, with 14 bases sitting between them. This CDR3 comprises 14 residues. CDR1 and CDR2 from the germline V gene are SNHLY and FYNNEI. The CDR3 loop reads CATCPTASTDTQYF. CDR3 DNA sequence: TGTGCCACCTGCCCGACAGCGAGCACAGATACGCAGTATTTT.

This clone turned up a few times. The CDR3 bases are TGTGCCAGCAGCTTAGGAGGACAGGGAGAAAACACCATATATTTT. As protein: CASSLGGQGENTIYF. This sequence joins TRBV7-8 and TRBJ1-3; 8 bases map to TRBD1. This CDR3 spans 15 amino acids. Germline V gives CDR1 SGHVS, CDR2 FQNEAQ. V shed 1 base and J 6 bases; nucleotides not matched to a gene: 5.

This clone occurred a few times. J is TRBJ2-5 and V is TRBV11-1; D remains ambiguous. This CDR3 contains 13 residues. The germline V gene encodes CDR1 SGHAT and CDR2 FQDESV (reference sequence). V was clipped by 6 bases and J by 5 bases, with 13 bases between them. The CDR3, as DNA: TGTGCCAGCAGTCCCGACCTGGGGGAGACCCAGTACTTC. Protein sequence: CASSPDLGETQYF.

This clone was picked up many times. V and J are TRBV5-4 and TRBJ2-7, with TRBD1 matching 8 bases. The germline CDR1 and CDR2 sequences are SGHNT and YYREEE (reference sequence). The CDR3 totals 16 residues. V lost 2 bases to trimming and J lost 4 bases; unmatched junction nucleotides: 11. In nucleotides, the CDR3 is TGTGCCAGCAGCTTAAGACCTACAGGGGGTAGGTACGAGCAGTACTTC. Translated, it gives CASSLRPTGGRYEQYF.

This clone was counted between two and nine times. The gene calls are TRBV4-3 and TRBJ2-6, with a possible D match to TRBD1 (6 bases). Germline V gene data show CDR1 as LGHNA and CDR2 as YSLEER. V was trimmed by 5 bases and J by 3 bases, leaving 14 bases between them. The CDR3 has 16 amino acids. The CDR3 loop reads CASSLRGNYGANVLTF. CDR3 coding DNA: TGCGCCAGCAGCTTAAGGGGGAACTATGGGGCCAACGTCCTGACTTTC.

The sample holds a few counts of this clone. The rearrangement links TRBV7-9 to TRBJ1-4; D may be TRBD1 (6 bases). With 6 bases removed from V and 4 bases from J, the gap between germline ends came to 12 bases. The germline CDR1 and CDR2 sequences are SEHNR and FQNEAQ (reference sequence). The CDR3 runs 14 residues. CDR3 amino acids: CASRWGTFNEKLFF. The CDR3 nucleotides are TGTGCCAGCAGATGGGGGACATTTAATGAAAAACTGTTTTTT.

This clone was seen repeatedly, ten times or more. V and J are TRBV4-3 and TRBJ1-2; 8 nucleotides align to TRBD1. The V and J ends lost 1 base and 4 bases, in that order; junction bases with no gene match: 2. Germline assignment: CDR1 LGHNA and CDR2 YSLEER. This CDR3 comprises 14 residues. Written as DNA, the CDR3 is TGCGCCAGCAGCCAAGCTACAGGGGGCTATGGCTACACCTTC. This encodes CASSQATGGYGYTF.

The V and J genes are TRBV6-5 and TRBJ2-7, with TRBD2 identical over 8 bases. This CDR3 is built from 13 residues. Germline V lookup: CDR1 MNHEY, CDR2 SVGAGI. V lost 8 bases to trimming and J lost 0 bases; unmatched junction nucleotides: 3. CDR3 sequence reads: CASAGGLSYEQYF. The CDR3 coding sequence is TGTGCCAGCGCGGGGGGTCTCTCCTACGAGCAGTACTTC.

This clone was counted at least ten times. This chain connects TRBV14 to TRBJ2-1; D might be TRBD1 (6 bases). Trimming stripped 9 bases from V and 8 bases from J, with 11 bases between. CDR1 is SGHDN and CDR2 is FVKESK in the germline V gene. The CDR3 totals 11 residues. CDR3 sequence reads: CASKGVDEQFF. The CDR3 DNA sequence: TGTGCCAGTAAGGGGGTCGATGAGCAGTTCTTC.

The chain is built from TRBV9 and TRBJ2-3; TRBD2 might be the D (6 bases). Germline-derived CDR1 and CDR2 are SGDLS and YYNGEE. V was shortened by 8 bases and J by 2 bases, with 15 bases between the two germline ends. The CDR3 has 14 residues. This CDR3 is CASSRDSFTDTQYF. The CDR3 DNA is TGTGCCAGTAGTCGGGACTCATTCACAGATACGCAGTATTTT.

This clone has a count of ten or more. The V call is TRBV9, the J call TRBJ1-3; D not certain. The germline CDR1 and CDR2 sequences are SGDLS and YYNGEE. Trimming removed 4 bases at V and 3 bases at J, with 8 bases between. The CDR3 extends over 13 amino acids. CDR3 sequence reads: CASSLGSGNTIYF. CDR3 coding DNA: TGTGCCAGCAGCCTGGGCAGTGGAAACACCATATATTTT.

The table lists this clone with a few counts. CDR3 sequence: CASSPQWGRATQYF. The CDR3 DNA sequence: TGTGCCAGCTCACCACAGTGGGGCAGGGCGACCCAGTACTTC. The V call is TRBV18, the J call TRBJ2-5, with D possibly matching TRBD1 (5 bases). The ends were cut back, 1 base at V and 7 bases at J, with 13 bases in the middle. CDR3 length equals 14 residues. The germline gives CDR1 KGHSH, CDR2 LQKENI.

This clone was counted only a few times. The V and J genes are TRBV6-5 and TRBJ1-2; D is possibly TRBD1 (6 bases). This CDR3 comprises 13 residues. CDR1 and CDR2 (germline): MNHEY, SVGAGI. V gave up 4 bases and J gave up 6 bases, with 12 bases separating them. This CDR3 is CASSSDSSHGYTF. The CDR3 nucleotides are TGTGCCAGCAGTTCGGACAGCTCCCATGGCTACACCTTC.

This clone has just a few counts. The chain's CDR3 is CASSVTTDSSYEQYF. The CDR3, as DNA: TGTGCCAGCAGCGTAACGACCGATAGCTCCTACGAGCAGTACTTC. This chain uses TRBV9 with TRBJ2-7; D gene uncertain. The CDR3 contains 15 residues. The V end lost 1 base, the J end lost 0 bases, and 11 bases lay between the germline ends. CDR1 is SGDLS and CDR2 is YYNGEE in the germline V gene.

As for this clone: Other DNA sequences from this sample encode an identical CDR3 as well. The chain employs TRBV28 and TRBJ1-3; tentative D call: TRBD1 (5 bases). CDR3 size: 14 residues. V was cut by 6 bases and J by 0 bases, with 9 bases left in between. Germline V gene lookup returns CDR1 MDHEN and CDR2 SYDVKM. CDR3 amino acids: CASRKTASGNTIYF. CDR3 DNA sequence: TGTGCCAGCAGGAAGACAGCCTCTGGAAACACCATATATTTT.

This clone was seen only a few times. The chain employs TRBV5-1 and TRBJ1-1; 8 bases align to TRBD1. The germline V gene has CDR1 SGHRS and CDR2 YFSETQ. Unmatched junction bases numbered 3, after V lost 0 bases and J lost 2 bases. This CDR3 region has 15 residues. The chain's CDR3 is CASSLVAGGNTEAFF. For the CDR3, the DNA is TGCGCCAGCAGCTTGGTAGCAGGGGGCAACACTGAAGCTTTCTTT.

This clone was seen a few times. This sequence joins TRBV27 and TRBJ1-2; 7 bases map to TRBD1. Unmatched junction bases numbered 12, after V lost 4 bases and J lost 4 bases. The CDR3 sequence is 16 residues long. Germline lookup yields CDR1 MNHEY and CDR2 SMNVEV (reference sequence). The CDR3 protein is CASSSTPDRTSYGYTF. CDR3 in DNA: TGTGCCAGCAGTTCCACCCCGGACAGGACTTCCTATGGCTACACCTTC.

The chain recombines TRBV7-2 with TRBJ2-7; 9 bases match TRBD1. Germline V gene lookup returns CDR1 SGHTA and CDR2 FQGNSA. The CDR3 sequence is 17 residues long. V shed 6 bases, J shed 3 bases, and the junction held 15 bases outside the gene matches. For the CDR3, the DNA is TGTGCCAGCAGTCTCCTGCTCGCGGGACAGGGTTTCTACGAGCAGTACTTC. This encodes CASSLLLAGQGFYEQYF.

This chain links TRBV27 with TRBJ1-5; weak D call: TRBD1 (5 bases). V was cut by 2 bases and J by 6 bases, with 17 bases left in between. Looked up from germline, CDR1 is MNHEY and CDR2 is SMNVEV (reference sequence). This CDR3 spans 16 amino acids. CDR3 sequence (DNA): TGTGCCAGCAGTTTACTGGGCCAAGGGGTCAGTCAGCCCCAGCATTTT. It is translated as CASSLLGQGVSQPQHF.

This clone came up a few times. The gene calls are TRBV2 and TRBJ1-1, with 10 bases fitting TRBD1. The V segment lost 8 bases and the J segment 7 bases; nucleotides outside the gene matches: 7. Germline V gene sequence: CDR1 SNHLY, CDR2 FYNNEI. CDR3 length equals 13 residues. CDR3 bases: TGTGCCAGCGTAGGGACAGGGGTCGGTGAAGCTTTCTTT. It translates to CASVGTGVGEAFF.

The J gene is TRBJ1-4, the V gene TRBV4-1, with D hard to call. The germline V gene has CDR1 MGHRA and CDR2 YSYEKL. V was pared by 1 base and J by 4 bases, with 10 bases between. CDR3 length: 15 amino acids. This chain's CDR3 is CASSQVLLVNEKLFF. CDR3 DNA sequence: TGCGCCAGCAGCCAAGTTCTCCTAGTTAATGAAAAACTGTTTTTT.